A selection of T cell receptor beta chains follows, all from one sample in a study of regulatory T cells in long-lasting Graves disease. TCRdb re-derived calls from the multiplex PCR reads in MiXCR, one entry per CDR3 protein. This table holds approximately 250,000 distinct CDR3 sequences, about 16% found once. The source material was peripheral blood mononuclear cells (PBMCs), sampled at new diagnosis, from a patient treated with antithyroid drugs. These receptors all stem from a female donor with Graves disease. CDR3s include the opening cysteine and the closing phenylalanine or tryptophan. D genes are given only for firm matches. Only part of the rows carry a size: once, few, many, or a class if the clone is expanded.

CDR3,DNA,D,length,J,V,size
CASSVKGSDGYTF,TGTGCCAGCAGTGTAAAGGGAAGTGATGGCTACACCTTC,-,13,TRBJ1-2,TRBV2,many
CASRYLAIIAGGPSDTQYF,TGTGCCAGCAGATACCTAGCTATCATAGCGGGAGGGCCCTCAGATACGCAGTATTTT,TRBD2,19,TRBJ2-3,TRBV7-8,-
CASSPQGGGTEAFF,TGTGCCAGCAGCCCACAGGGGGGTGGGACTGAAGCTTTCTTT,TRBD1,14,TRBJ1-1,TRBV3-1,-
CSARLAGGRAYEQYF,TGCAGTGCGCGACTAGCGGGAGGCCGCGCCTACGAGCAGTACTTC,TRBD2,15,TRBJ2-7,TRBV20-1,-
CASIPGSRYGPGELFF,TGTGCCAGTATCCCAGGGTCCCGATATGGTCCCGGGGAGCTGTTTTTT,-,16,TRBJ2-2,TRBV19,many
CASSLLPVVGNQPQHF,TGCGCCAGCAGCCTCCTGCCAGTAGTGGGGAATCAGCCCCAGCATTTT,-,16,TRBJ1-5,TRBV4-1,many
CASRDRGNIQYF,TGTGCCAGCAGGGACAGGGGGAACATTCAGTACTTC,TRBD1,12,TRBJ2-4,TRBV6-1,many
CSARGAAGGSETQYF,TGCAGTGCGAGGGGGGCCGCGGGAGGCTCGGAGACCCAGTACTTC,TRBD2,15,TRBJ2-5,TRBV20-1,many
CASSSRLAGGPETQYF,TGTGCCAGCAGCTCCCGGTTAGCGGGAGGGCCGGAGACCCAGTACTTC,TRBD2,16,TRBJ2-5,TRBV11-3,many
CASSPYSGRNNEQFF,TGTGCCAGCAGCCCCTATAGCGGGAGGAACAATGAGCAGTTCTTC,TRBD2,15,TRBJ2-1,TRBV7-9,many
CASGRVLNTEAFF,TGTGCCAGCGGGAGGGTGTTGAACACTGAAGCTTTCTTT,-,13,TRBJ1-1,TRBV12-3/TRBV12-4,many
CATSDGGSPNEQFF,TGTGCCACCAGTGATGGGGGCTCTCCGAATGAGCAGTTCTTC,-,14,TRBJ2-1,TRBV24-1,many
CASRSGRATNEKLFF,TGTGCCAGCAGATCGGGGCGCGCAACTAATGAAAAACTGTTTTTT,-,15,TRBJ1-4,TRBV6-1,many
CASQEETQYF,TGTGCCAGCCAGGAGGAGACCCAGTACTTC,-,10,TRBJ2-5,TRBV28,few
CASSLKDRGISYEQYF,TGTGCCAGCAGTTTAAAAGACAGGGGGATTTCCTACGAGCAGTACTTC,TRBD1,16,TRBJ2-7,TRBV12-3/TRBV12-4,many
CASTELAGGPGANVLTF,TGTGCCAGCACTGAACTAGCGGGAGGGCCCGGGGCCAACGTCCTGACTTTC,TRBD2,17,TRBJ2-6,TRBV6-1,many
CASSLLSGRNEQFF,TGTGCCAGCAGCCTCCTGAGCGGGAGAAATGAGCAGTTCTTC,TRBD2,14,TRBJ2-1,TRBV28,many
CASSSPGHWNTEAFF,TGTGCCAGCAGTTCCCCGGGACATTGGAACACTGAAGCTTTCTTT,-,15,TRBJ1-1,TRBV25-1,few
CASSPESGVGYEQYF,TGTGCCAGCTCACCCGAAAGTGGGGTTGGTTACGAGCAGTACTTC,-,15,TRBJ2-7,TRBV18,many
CASSFQGAGTGELFF,TGTGCCAGCAGCTTTCAGGGGGCTGGCACCGGGGAGCTGTTTTTT,TRBD1,15,TRBJ2-2,TRBV5-4,many
CASSISSPFVEQYF,TGTGCCAGTAGTATTAGCTCCCCTTTTGTCGAGCAGTACTTC,-,14,TRBJ2-7,TRBV19,few
CASSLWGGEMNTEAFF,TGTGCCAGCAGTTTATGGGGGGGGGAGATGAACACTGAAGCTTTCTTT,-,16,TRBJ1-1,TRBV28,-
CASSPRGRTEAFF,TGTGCCAGTTCACCCAGGGGTCGTACTGAAGCTTTCTTT,-,13,TRBJ1-1,TRBV2,-
CSAPSQGVGYGYTF,TGCAGTGCTCCGAGTCAGGGGGTAGGCTATGGCTACACCTTC,TRBD1,14,TRBJ1-2,TRBV20-1,many
CATSDRIANTGELFF,TGTGCCACCAGTGATCGCATAGCCAACACCGGGGAGCTGTTTTTT,-,15,TRBJ2-2,TRBV24-1,many
CATSRPSRRNTGELFF,TGTGCCACCAGTAGACCAAGCAGGAGAAACACCGGGGAGCTGTTTTTT,-,16,TRBJ2-2,TRBV24-1,-
CASSSPTRATYEQYF,TGTGCCAGCAGCTCCCCTACGCGGGCCACCTACGAGCAGTACTTC,-,15,TRBJ2-7,TRBV7-9,many
CSVEGGGRPDEQFF,TGCAGCGTTGAAGGGGGCGGGAGACCCGATGAGCAGTTCTTC,TRBD2,14,TRBJ2-1,TRBV29-1,many
CASRGSGGSSYNEQFF,TGTGCCAGCAGGGGCTCGGGGGGCAGCTCCTACAATGAGCAGTTCTTC,-,16,TRBJ2-1,TRBV6-1,many
CAISELTGKSEAFF,TGTGCCATCAGTGAGTTGACAGGGAAATCTGAAGCTTTCTTT,TRBD1,14,TRBJ1-1,TRBV10-3,many
CAWRVLGDTQYF,TGTGCCTGGAGGGTACTAGGGGATACGCAGTATTTT,-,12,TRBJ2-3,TRBV30,-
CASSAGRTSTDTQYF,TGTGCCAGTAGTGCCGGCCGAACTAGCACAGATACGCAGTATTTT,-,15,TRBJ2-3,TRBV19,many
CASSYTSMGYTF,TGTGCCAGCAGTTACACCTCTATGGGCTACACCTTC,-,12,TRBJ1-2,TRBV6-5,many
CASCRAGGTGELFF,TGTGCCAGCTGTCGGGCGGGGGGCACCGGGGAGCTGTTTTTT,TRBD2,14,TRBJ2-2,TRBV12-3/TRBV12-4,many
CASSQGNGYNEQFF,TGTGCCAGCAGCCAAGGAAACGGATACAATGAGCAGTTCTTC,-,14,TRBJ2-1,TRBV3-1,many
CASSLGSGLAGFFKNIQYF,TGTGCCAGCAGCTTAGGGTCGGGACTAGCGGGATTTTTCAAAAACATTCAGTACTTC,TRBD2,19,TRBJ2-4,TRBV7-9,few
CATSDYRDHEQFF,TGTGCCACCAGTGACTACCGGGACCATGAGCAGTTCTTC,-,13,TRBJ2-1,TRBV24-1,many
CASSSTDFSGNTIYF,TGTGCCAGTAGTTCGACGGATTTCTCTGGAAACACCATATATTTT,-,15,TRBJ1-3,TRBV19,-
CASRPQGAGNEKLFF,TGTGCCAGTAGGCCTCAGGGGGCCGGTAATGAAAAACTGTTTTTT,TRBD1,15,TRBJ1-4,TRBV19,many